The text below deals with one T cell receptor (beta chain). Its antigen is still unknown. The data were taken from a study of OX40 agonist ivuxolimab in advanced cancers. Study overall: Treatment of patients was with ivuxolimab, an agonistic anti-OX40 (CD134) antibody. Study-level points and caveats: Expanded clones were, on average, more numerous in CD8+ T cells than in CD4+. In the 0.1 to 3.0 mg/kg range, CD4+ and CD8+ blood T cells had expanded clonally by week 6.

Trimming cost V 10 bases and J 6 bases; bases outside gene matches: 4. From germline, CDR1 is ENHRY and CDR2 SYGVKD. The CDR3 is 13 amino acids. The table came from immunoSEQ multiplex PCR; TCRdb's copy has only in-frame clones and leaves some out. This sample carries 55,000 to 75,000 clones, just over 90% of them seen once, and the ten largest clones take around 2.3%. The specimen was CD4+ or CD8+ T cells sorted from blood, collected in a trial of the OX40 agonist ivuxolimab. J is TRBJ2-7 and V is TRBV10-3; 15 nucleotides match TRBD2. The receptor was derived from an adult with an advanced solid tumor such as melanoma, head and neck, liver or kidney cancer. The CDR3 DNA is TGTGCCACCGGGACTAGCGGGAGGCCCGAGCAGTACTTC. Amino acid sequence: CATGTSGRPEQYF.